Below are 23 T cell receptor beta chains sequenced from a single sample in a study of human thymus T cells. TCRdb keeps only in-frame clones here, not all; method: immunoSEQ multiplex PCR. The table includes some 130,000 clones, around 94% detected once. Corrective heart surgery yielded the resections from which the thymus tissue came. Sequencing was done on a sample of thymus tissue. The source is a boy under two years old with a congenital heart defect but otherwise immunologically healthy.

This clone turned up a few times. The J gene is TRBJ2-7, the V gene TRBV4-2; D remains unclear. V was pared by 0 bases and J by 7 bases, with 13 bases between. This CDR3 region has 14 residues. Per the germline V gene, CDR1 is LGHNA and CDR2 is YNFKEQ. The CDR3 coding sequence is TGTGCCAGCAGCCAAGAAATCCCCCCCGGGGAGCAGTACTTC. This codes for CASSQEIPPGEQYF.

The V gene is TRBV6-5, the J gene TRBJ2-2, with TRBD1 as a possible D gene (6 bases). Trimming pared 7 bases from V and 0 bases from J, leaving 9 bases between. This CDR3 is built from 14 residues. Germline V lookup: CDR1 MNHEY, CDR2 SVGAGI. The CDR3 region is CASNEGANTGELFF. DNA for the CDR3: TGTGCCAGCAACGAGGGGGCGAACACCGGGGAGCTGTTTTTT.

V and J are TRBV10-2 and TRBJ2-7; TRBD1 is a possible D gene (6 bases). CDR1 WSHSY and CDR2 SAAADI come from the germline V gene. Trimming shortened V by 3 bases and J by 1 base, and 13 bases separated the two germline ends. This CDR3 is built from 15 residues. The CDR3: CASSELGDMSYEQYF. CDR3 DNA sequence: TGCGCCAGCAGTGAACTCGGGGACATGTCCTACGAGCAGTACTTC.

CDR3 region: CAWSTGTLNEKLFF. The CDR3 DNA reads as TGTGCCTGGAGTACCGGGACCTTAAACGAAAAACTGTTTTTT. The genes are TRBV30 and TRBJ1-4; TRBD1 is a possible D gene (5 bases). There are 14 residues in the CDR3. Per the germline V gene, CDR1 is GTSNPN and CDR2 is SVGIG (reference sequence). Trimming left V 2 bases short and J 8 bases short, with 15 bases between. Variable domain in full (rest from reference TRBV30 and TRBJ1-4): SQTIHQWPATLVQPVGSPLSLECTVEGTSNPNLYWYRQAAGRGLQLLFYSVGIGQISSEVPQNLSASRPQDRQFILSSKKLLLSDSGFYLCAWSTGTLNEKLFFGSGTQLSVL.

In this sample, this clone turned up a few times. The chain recombines TRBV5-1 with TRBJ1-2; 7 bases match TRBD1. In germline, CDR1 is SGHRS, CDR2 YFSETQ. This CDR3 is built from 12 residues. V trimming: 4 bases; J trimming: 6 bases; junction bases outside the gene matches: 3. DNA for the CDR3: TGCGCCAGCAGCAGGGGACAGAATGGCTACACCTTC. It encodes CASSRGQNGYTF.

This sequence joins TRBV30 and TRBJ1-1; 7 bases fit TRBD1. With 2 bases clipped from V and 6 bases from J, the junction kept 21 bases outside the gene matches. In germline, CDR1 is GTSNPN, CDR2 SVGIG (reference sequence). This CDR3 comprises 18 residues. CDR3 residues: CAWSTTGTVSIRSPEAFF. The CDR3 nucleotides read TGTGCCTGGAGTACAACCGGGACAGTTAGCATTAGGAGCCCTGAAGCTTTCTTT.

In this sample, this clone turned up once. The chain combines TRBV9 with TRBJ2-5, with 7 bases identical to TRBD1. The CDR3 spans 16 residues. Germline CDR1 SGDLS, CDR2 YYNGEE. The trim removed 0 bases at V and 5 bases at J, leaving 10 bases unmatched. CDR3 in DNA: TGTGCCAGCAGCGTAGGGGACAGTCCTGGACGGGAGACCCAGTACTTC. This sequence encodes CASSVGDSPGRETQYF.

V is TRBV6-1 and J is TRBJ2-6; D gene unclear. Between the trimmed V and J ends, which lost 1 base and 0 bases, there was a span of 10 bases. Germline V gene sequence: CDR1 MNHNS, CDR2 SASEGT. This CDR3 spans 17 amino acids. The CDR3 protein is CASSEDGPLSGANVLTF. The CDR3 region has the DNA TGTGCCAGCAGTGAAGACGGCCCGCTCTCTGGGGCCAACGTCCTGACTTTC.

This clone occurred a few times. The chain couples TRBV7-9 to TRBJ1-6; 7 positions agree with TRBD1. Trimming removed 4 bases from V and 8 bases from J; junction bases left unmatched: 11. Germline-derived CDR1 and CDR2 are SEHNR and FQNEAQ (reference sequence). The CDR3 runs 16 residues. This CDR3 reads CASSSPDPQGDSPLHF. In DNA, the CDR3 is TGTGCCAGCAGCTCGCCGGACCCTCAGGGGGATTCACCCCTCCACTTT.

V and J are TRBV5-4 and TRBJ2-1, with no clear D. This CDR3 comprises 13 residues. In germline, CDR1 is SGHNT, CDR2 YYREEE (reference sequence). Trimming left V 2 bases short and J 7 bases short, with 10 bases between. CDR3 sequence: CASSFCSKNEQFF. In DNA form, the CDR3 reads TGTGCCAGCAGCTTTTGTTCGAAAAATGAGCAGTTCTTC.

The rearrangement uses TRBV7-9 and TRBJ1-2; D is perhaps TRBD1 (5 bases). The CDR3 is 16 amino acids. The germline gives CDR1 SEHNR, CDR2 FQNEAQ (reference sequence). V was clipped by 4 bases and J by 4 bases, with 19 bases between them. The chain's CDR3 is CASSYTPGRGLYGYTF. The CDR3 DNA is TGTGCCAGCAGCTACACGCCAGGGAGGGGTCTCTATGGCTACACCTTC. Together with reference TRBV7-9 and TRBJ1-2, the CDR3 gives the full variable domain: DTGVSQNPRHKITKRGQNVTFRCDPISEHNRLYWYRQTLGQGPEFLTYFQNEAQLEKSRLLSDRFSAERPKGSFSTLEIQRTEQGDSAMYLCASSYTPGRGLYGYTFGSGTRLTVV.

This chain uses TRBV4-2 with TRBJ2-2; TRBD2 matches 12 bases. Germline-derived CDR1 and CDR2 are LGHNA and YNFKEQ. V dropped 4 bases and J dropped 4; count of bases not matched to a gene: 4. The CDR3 runs 16 residues. As DNA, the CDR3 is TGTGCCAGCAGCCCAGGGACTAGCGGGCCCACCGGGGAGCTGTTTTTT. It yields the protein CASSPGTSGPTGELFF.

The CDR3 nucleotides read TGTGCCAGCGCTCCAGCGGGGGCCTCCACAGATACGCAGTATTTT. Translation gives CASAPAGASTDTQYF. The chain employs TRBV7-6 and TRBJ2-3; 8 nucleotides match TRBD2. This CDR3 spans 15 amino acids. The germline V gene encodes CDR1 SGHVS and CDR2 FNYEAQ. The junction had 9 bases not matched to a gene; V was cut back by 8 bases and J by 2 bases.

This chain links TRBV28 with TRBJ1-5; tentative D call: TRBD1 (5 bases). CDR3 length: 16 amino acids. Germline loops: CDR1 MDHEN, CDR2 SYDVKM. Trimming took off 3 bases at V and 0 bases at J, with 12 bases between the two ends. The CDR3 spells CASSLRRTHSNQPQHF. CDR3 DNA: TGTGCCAGCAGTTTGAGGAGGACACATAGCAATCAGCCCCAGCATTTT.

The V gene is TRBV5-5, the J gene TRBJ2-4, with D hard to call. The V gene lost 0 bases and the J gene lost 0 bases, with 7 bases spanning the gap. Germline CDR1 SGHKS, CDR2 YYEKEE (reference sequence). This CDR3 contains 15 residues. The CDR3 protein is CASSLAGRAKNIQYF. As DNA, the CDR3 is TGTGCCAGCAGCTTGGCCGGCCGAGCCAAAAACATTCAGTACTTC.

The rearrangement uses TRBV5-6 and TRBJ1-4; D remains ambiguous. Deletions cut 1 base from V and 0 bases from J, with 4 bases between. CDR3 length: 14 amino acids. Per the germline V gene, CDR1 is SGHDT and CDR2 is YYEEEE. The CDR3 sequence is CASSLTATNEKLFF. DNA of the CDR3: TGTGCCAGCAGCTTGACAGCAACTAATGAAAAACTGTTTTTT.

The V call is TRBV11-2, the J call TRBJ1-3, with D tentatively TRBD1 (6 bases). V was cut by 6 bases and J by 3 bases, with 12 bases left in between. Germline loops: CDR1 SGHAT, CDR2 FQNNGV. This CDR3 contains 14 residues. The CDR3 region has the DNA TGTGCCAGCAGAGGGGGACGGGGTGGAAACACCATATATTTT. Its protein is CASRGGRGGNTIYF.

This chain connects TRBV5-6 to TRBJ2-7, with D uncertain. CDR1 and CDR2 from the germline V gene are SGHDT and YYEEEE. The CDR3 has 14 residues. Trimming took off 2 bases at V and 0 bases at J, with 9 bases between the two ends. The CDR3 DNA reads as TGTGCCAGCAGCTTAACGGTTAGCTCCTACGAGCAGTACTTC. Translating it yields CASSLTVSSYEQYF. The complete variable domain, with remaining parts taken from reference TRBV5-6 and TRBJ2-7, reads DAGVTQSPTHLIKTRGQQVTLRCSPKSGHDTVSWYQQALGQGPQFIFQYYEEEERQRGNFPDRFSGHQFPNYSSELNVNALLLGDSALYLCASSLTVSSYEQYFGPGTRLTVT.

J is TRBJ2-7 and V is TRBV27; 9 bases align to TRBD1. The CDR3 totals 17 residues. CDR1 MNHEY and CDR2 SMNVEV come from the germline V gene (reference sequence). J was trimmed by 6 bases and V by 2 bases; bases with no gene match: 14. This CDR3 reads CASSLHGGTGRMGEQYF. In DNA, the CDR3 is TGTGCCAGCAGTTTACACGGAGGGACAGGGAGGATGGGCGAGCAGTACTTC.

The V and J genes are TRBV2 and TRBJ2-7, with TRBD2 matching over 15 bases. V lost 7 bases, J lost 4 bases, and 14 bases stayed unmatched. The CDR3 contains 18 residues. Germline loops: CDR1 SNHLY, CDR2 FYNNEI. CDR3 sequence reads: CASTLPGLAGGKRYEQYF. The CDR3 DNA sequence: TGTGCCAGCACCCTTCCGGGACTAGCGGGGGGTAAACGGTACGAGCAGTACTTC.

This chain links TRBV27 with TRBJ2-3; the D gene is possibly TRBD1 (7 bases). Germline CDR1 MNHEY, CDR2 SMNVEV (reference sequence). Trimming shortened V by 0 bases and J by 0 bases, and 10 bases separated the two germline ends. There are 16 residues in the CDR3. CDR3 residues: CASSLSPGGSTDTQYF. The CDR3 DNA sequence: TGTGCCAGCAGTTTATCACCAGGGGGGAGCACAGATACGCAGTATTTT.

The chain combines TRBV5-4 with TRBJ2-7, with 7 bases that match TRBD1. V lost 6 bases to trimming and J lost 5 bases; unmatched junction nucleotides: 5. Per germline, CDR1 SGHNT and CDR2 YYREEE (reference sequence). This CDR3 is 12 amino acids long. The CDR3 DNA reads as TGTGCCAGCAACGGCACAGGGGACGAGCAGTACTTC. Its protein product is CASNGTGDEQYF. Drawing the rest from reference TRBV5-4 and TRBJ2-7, the complete variable domain is ETGVTQSPTHLIKTRGQQVTLRCSSQSGHNTVSWYQQALGQGPQFIFQYYREEENGRGNFPPRFSGLQFPNYSSELNVNALELDDSALYLCASNGTGDEQYFGPGTRLTVT.

The J gene is TRBJ2-3, the V gene TRBV5-1; D gene uncertain. Germline V gene lookup returns CDR1 SGHRS and CDR2 YFSETQ. The V end lost 3 bases, the J end lost 2 bases, and 4 bases lay between the germline ends. CDR3 length: 12 residues. The CDR3 protein is CASSSITDTQYF. CDR3 coding DNA: TGCGCCAGCAGCTCTATCACAGATACGCAGTATTTT. The entire variable domain, with the rest obtained from reference TRBV5-1 and TRBJ2-3, is as follows: KAGVTQTPRYLIKTRGQQVTLSCSPISGHRSVSWYQQTPGQGLQFLFEYFSETQRNKGNFPGRFSGRQFSNSRSEMNVSTLELGDSALYLCASSSITDTQYFGPGTRLTVL.